The table lists the clone carrying this T cell receptor beta chain with a few counts. Antigen: not known. These data come from a study of blood T cells in healthy people across ages. Overall study results and limits: Long-lived and aged donors differed, with more naive CD4+ cells and higher diversity in the long-lived.

The use of a sample-barcoded 5' primer and a J-beta primer mix characterized a second PCR of roughly 6 to 11 cycles. TCRdb fed the 5' RACE reads into MiXCR, producing one record per CDR3 protein. The top ten clones hold 25% to 35% of a sample with some 290,000 distinct CDR3 sequences, 25% to 30% of them seen once. V was cut by 0 bases and J by 0 bases, with 5 bases left in between. CDR1 LGHDT and CDR2 YNNKEL come from the germline V gene (reference sequence). There are 15 residues in the CDR3. Sequencing was carried out using blood. The chain joins TRBV3-1 to TRBJ2-2; D is uncertain. The sequence derives from a woman between 65 and 79 years old in good health. The CDR3 nucleotides are TGTGCCAGCAGCCAAGAAATAGCGAACACCGGGGAGCTGTTTTTT. It codes for CASSQEIANTGELFF.